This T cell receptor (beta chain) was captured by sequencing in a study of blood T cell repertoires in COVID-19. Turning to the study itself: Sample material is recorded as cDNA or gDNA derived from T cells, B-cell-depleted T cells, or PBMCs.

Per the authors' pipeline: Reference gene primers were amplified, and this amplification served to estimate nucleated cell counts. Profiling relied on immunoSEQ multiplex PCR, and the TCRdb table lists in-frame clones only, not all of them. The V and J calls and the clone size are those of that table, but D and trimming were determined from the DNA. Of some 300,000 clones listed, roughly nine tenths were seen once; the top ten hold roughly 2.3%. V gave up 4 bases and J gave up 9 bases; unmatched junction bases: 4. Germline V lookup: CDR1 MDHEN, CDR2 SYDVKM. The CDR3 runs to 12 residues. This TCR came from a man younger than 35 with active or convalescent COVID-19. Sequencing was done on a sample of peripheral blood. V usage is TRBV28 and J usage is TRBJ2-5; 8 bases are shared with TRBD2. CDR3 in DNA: TGTGCCAGCAGTTCCCCCGGGGGGGCCCAGTACTTC. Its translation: CASSSPGGAQYF.